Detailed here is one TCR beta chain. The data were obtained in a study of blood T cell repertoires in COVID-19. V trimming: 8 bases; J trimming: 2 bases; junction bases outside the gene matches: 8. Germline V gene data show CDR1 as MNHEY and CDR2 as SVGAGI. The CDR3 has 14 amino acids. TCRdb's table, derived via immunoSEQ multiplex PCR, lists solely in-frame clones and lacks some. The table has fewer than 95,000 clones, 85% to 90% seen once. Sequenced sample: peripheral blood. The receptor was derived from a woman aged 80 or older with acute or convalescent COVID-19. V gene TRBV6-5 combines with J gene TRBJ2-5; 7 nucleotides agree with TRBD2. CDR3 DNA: TGTGCCAGCCTACGAGCGGGAAAGCAAGAGACCCAGTACTTC. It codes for CASLRAGKQETQYF.